These 30 T cell receptor beta chains were all obtained from the same sample, sequenced in a study of follicular helper T cells after annual influenza vaccination. Time point given: 2014-2015 season, pre-vaccination. Measured with immunoSEQ multiplex PCR; TCRdb has only the in-frame clones, and not every one. Here the sample spans 28,000 or so clones, around 80% being singletons. The source was CXCR5+ CD38- circulating T follicular helper cells from blood, collected on the day of influenza vaccination. Subset defined: circulating Tfh, non-naive CD4+CXCR5+PD-1+ (ICOS+CD38+ or ICOS-CD38-). Receptor source: an adult who received the influenza vaccine.

This chain joins TRBV2 and TRBJ1-1, with 8 bases aligning to TRBD1. Germline trimming cut 7 bases from V and 6 bases from J; bases unmatched to any gene: 7. CDR1 and CDR2 from the germline V gene are SNHLY and FYNNEI. The CDR3 is made up of 13 amino acids. The CDR3 sequence: CASTKDRESEAFF. The CDR3 DNA is TGTGCCAGCACTAAGGACAGGGAGTCTGAAGCTTTCTTT.

This clone was seen more than once but under ten times. Germline is not matched at one junction end, which may reflect a read error. The chain combines TRBV6-5 with TRBJ2-5; 9 bases are a match to TRBD2. This CDR3 has 14 amino acids. Per germline, CDR1 MNHEY and CDR2 SVGAGI. The CDR3 loop is CASSLSGGQGTQYF. CDR3 coding DNA: TGTGCCAGCAGTCTGAGCGGGGGGCAAGGGACCCAGTACTTC.

The chain links TRBV20-1 to TRBJ2-5, with TRBD1 as a possible D gene (6 bases). The CDR3 spans 11 residues. Trimming left V 5 bases short and J 11 bases short, with 15 bases between. Looked up from germline, CDR1 is DFQATT and CDR2 is SNEGSKA (reference sequence). CDR3 loop: CSAPLGGEQYF. The CDR3 DNA is TGCAGTGCTCCCTTAGGGGGTGAGCAGTACTTC.

The chain combines TRBV28 with TRBJ2-5; 9 bases fit TRBD1. Losses at the gene ends were 5 bases for V and 5 bases for J; bases not matched to a gene: 9. Germline loops: CDR1 MDHEN, CDR2 SYDVKM. The CDR3 is 15 residues long. In nucleotides, the CDR3 is TGTGCCAGCAGTACCACCGGGACAGGGAGCGAGACCCAGTACTTC. It is translated as CASSTTGTGSETQYF.

The chain uses TRBV5-1 and TRBJ2-2; tentative D call: TRBD1 (6 bases). With 5 bases removed from V and 6 bases from J, the gap between germline ends came to 14 bases. The CDR3 runs to 14 residues. Germline loops: CDR1 SGHRS, CDR2 YFSETQ. The DNA of the CDR3 is TGCGCCAGCAGAGAAGCCCAGGGGCCCGGGGAGCTGTTTTTT. It is translated as CASREAQGPGELFF.

The chain recombines TRBV7-3 with TRBJ2-2, with 7 bases aligning to TRBD1. Germline CDR1 reads SGHTA; CDR2 reads FQGTGA. The CDR3 length is 15 residues. V shed 2 bases, J shed 7 bases, and the junction held 7 bases outside the gene matches. CDR3 sequence (DNA): TGTGCCAGCAGCTTAGACAGGGCGAAGGTCGGGGAGCTGTTTTTT. Protein product: CASSLDRAKVGELFF.

This chain links TRBV19 with TRBJ2-2; 7 bases align to TRBD1. The V segment lost 3 bases and the J segment 7 bases; nucleotides outside the gene matches: 17. Germline-derived CDR1 and CDR2 are LNHDA and SQIVND (reference sequence). The CDR3 is 18 amino acids. CDR3: CASSMRIGTATLLGELFF. Here the CDR3 DNA reads TGTGCCAGTAGTATGAGGATAGGGACAGCCACATTGCTCGGGGAGCTGTTTTTT.

The V call is TRBV11-3, the J call TRBJ2-1; the D gene is possibly TRBD1 (5 bases). The CDR3 length is 12 residues. Trimming removed 6 bases at V and 12 bases at J, with 15 bases between. The V gene's germline CDR1 is SGHNT and CDR2 YENEEA. The DNA for the CDR3 is TGTGCCAGCAGTGTACGCCAGGGTCCGCAGTTCTTC. The encoded protein is CASSVRQGPQFF.

The chain links TRBV5-1 to TRBJ2-7; D is perhaps TRBD1 (5 bases). This CDR3 region has 14 residues. The germline V gene encodes CDR1 SGHRS and CDR2 YFSETQ. Between the trimmed V and J ends, which lost 1 base and 5 bases, there was a span of 13 bases. CDR3 nucleotides: TGCGCCAGCAGCTTGAACCAGGGTATTAACGAGCAGTACTTC. This translates into CASSLNQGINEQYF.

The chain recombines TRBV19 with TRBJ2-6; the match to TRBD1 covers 8 bases. The germline CDR1 and CDR2 sequences are LNHDA and SQIVND (reference sequence). The CDR3 loop spans 17 amino acids. The trim removed 5 bases at V and 0 bases at J, leaving 6 bases unmatched. This chain's CDR3 is CASSVQGVGSGANVLTF. The CDR3, as DNA: TGTGCCAGTAGTGTACAGGGGGTAGGCTCTGGGGCCAACGTCCTGACTTTC.

The chain employs TRBV27 and TRBJ1-5, with 8 bases identical to TRBD1. CDR1 and CDR2 (germline): MNHEY, SMNVEV (reference sequence). The CDR3 is 16 amino acids. Trimming cost V 5 bases and J 1 base; bases outside gene matches: 7. The CDR3 DNA follows: TGTGCCAGCAGTCCCCGGACAGGGTGGAGCAATCAGCCCCAGCATTTT. Its translation is CASSPRTGWSNQPQHF.

This clone has only one observation. The chain employs TRBV7-6 and TRBJ2-1; 10 nucleotides agree with TRBD2. The CDR3 loop spans 17 amino acids. Trimming cost V 5 bases and J 1 base; bases outside gene matches: 8. The germline CDR1 and CDR2 sequences are SGHVS and FNYEAQ. The CDR3 DNA follows: TGTGCCAGCAGCCCCGTCAGCGGGGGGGCATCCTACAATGAGCAGTTCTTC. Encoded protein: CASSPVSGGASYNEQFF.

Of note for this clone: Other DNA sequences in this specimen translate into the identical CDR3. The rearrangement joins TRBV30 to TRBJ1-5; no reliable D call. The CDR3 runs 14 residues. Germline V lookup: CDR1 GTSNPN, CDR2 SVGIG (reference sequence). The germline V and J ends were trimmed by 0 bases and 3 bases, with 9 bases remaining between them. The CDR3 DNA reads as TGTGCCTGGAGTGTTTCGGGGTCCAATCAGCCCCAGCATTTT. Translation: CAWSVSGSNQPQHF.

The rearrangement links TRBV18 to TRBJ2-1; D is ambiguous. Germline CDR1 reads KGHSH; CDR2 reads LQKENI. V was shortened by 3 bases and J by 0 bases, with 12 bases between the two germline ends. The CDR3 runs to 16 residues. CDR3 nucleotides: TGTGCCAGCTCACCTGGGCAGGCGAGCTCCTACAATGAGCAGTTCTTC. Its protein is CASSPGQASSYNEQFF.

V is TRBV7-2 and J is TRBJ2-1; no clear D. V was pared by 4 bases and J by 6 bases, with 10 bases between. This CDR3 is built from 13 residues. Germline V gene lookup returns CDR1 SGHTA and CDR2 FQGNSA. The CDR3 region has the DNA TGTGCCAGCAGCTCCCCGCAGCGCAATGAGCAGTTCTTC. Its translation is CASSSPQRNEQFF.

This clone showed up just a few times. The rearrangement joins TRBV7-2 to TRBJ1-5, with D maybe TRBD1 (5 bases). V was pared by 4 bases and J by 5 bases, with 12 bases between. Germline values: CDR1 SGHTA, CDR2 FQGNSA. The CDR3 is 14 amino acids. The CDR3 loop reads CASSSAGNYQPQHF. The CDR3 region has the DNA TGTGCCAGCAGCTCCGCAGGGAACTATCAGCCCCAGCATTTT. Full variable domain (outside the CDR3, taken from reference TRBV7-2 and TRBJ1-5): GAGVSQSPSNKVTEKGKDVELRCDPISGHTALYWYRQSLGQGLEFLIYFQGNSAPDKSGLPSDRFSAERTGGSVSTLTIQRTQQEDSAVYLCASSSAGNYQPQHFGDGTRLSIL.

The rearrangement links TRBV11-2 to TRBJ2-2; 11 bases align to TRBD1. The CDR3 is 14 amino acids. Trimming at V came to 5 bases and at J to 6 bases, leaving 2 bases not matched to a gene. From germline, CDR1 is SGHAT and CDR2 FQNNGV. The CDR3 loop reads CASSRGQGAGELFF. The CDR3 DNA reads as TGTGCCAGCAGCCGGGGACAGGGGGCCGGGGAGCTGTTTTTT.

The V gene is TRBV5-1, the J gene TRBJ1-1; 9 nucleotides align to TRBD1. The CDR3 extends over 17 amino acids. V dropped 4 bases and J dropped 3; count of bases not matched to a gene: 13. Looked up from germline, CDR1 is SGHRS and CDR2 is YFSETQ. CDR3 bases: TGCGCCAGCAGCCCGGGAGGAGACAGGGGGGTTCACACTGAAGCTTTCTTT. The encoded protein is CASSPGGDRGVHTEAFF.

This rearrangement joins TRBV7-8 to TRBJ2-3; unclear D gene. CDR3 length: 17 residues. V gave up 1 base and J gave up 2 bases, with 16 bases separating them. CDR1 and CDR2 (germline): SGHVS, FQNEAQ. The CDR3 DNA reads TGTGCCAGCAGCTTAGGGGCTATAAGATTAACCACAGATACGCAGTATTTT. Amino acids: CASSLGAIRLTTDTQYF.

The chain is built from TRBV6-1 and TRBJ2-1; TRBD1 matches 7 bases. The germline CDR1 and CDR2 sequences are MNHNS and SASEGT. The V gene end was trimmed by 4 bases and the J gene end by 7 bases; junction bases not matched to a gene: 7. The CDR3 consists of 14 residues. The CDR3 coding sequence is TGTGCCAGCAGTGGACAGGGCTCTCAGAATGAGCAGTTCTTC. Protein: CASSGQGSQNEQFF.

V usage is TRBV28 and J usage is TRBJ1-5; 12 nucleotides match TRBD1. CDR3 size: 17 residues. The germline V gene encodes CDR1 MDHEN and CDR2 SYDVKM. J was trimmed by 7 bases and V by 5 bases; bases with no gene match: 12. The CDR3 DNA sequence: TGTGCCAGCAGTGTCAGCGGGACAGGGGGCTTGGGGCAGCCCCAGCATTTT. Its translation: CASSVSGTGGLGQPQHF.

The gene calls are TRBV6-5 and TRBJ2-2; 10 bases are a match to TRBD2. V shed 6 bases, J shed 4 bases, and the junction held 5 bases outside the gene matches. The CDR3 sequence is 15 residues long. Per germline, CDR1 MNHEY and CDR2 SVGAGI. The CDR3 loop is CASRLAGVPTGELFF. As DNA, the CDR3 is TGTGCCAGCAGGCTAGCGGGAGTCCCCACCGGGGAGCTGTTTTTT.

The chain joins TRBV30 to TRBJ2-3, with 7 positions matching TRBD1. The CDR3 runs to 15 residues. Germline V lookup: CDR1 GTSNPN, CDR2 SVGIG (reference sequence). V gave up 2 bases and J gave up 2 bases; unmatched junction bases: 7. As DNA, the CDR3 is TGTGCCTGGAGTCCACAAGACAGGGACACAGATACGCAGTATTTT. Protein sequence: CAWSPQDRDTDTQYF. Based on the CDR3 plus reference TRBV30 and TRBJ2-3, the full variable domain is SQTIHQWPATLVQPVGSPLSLECTVEGTSNPNLYWYRQAAGRGLQLLFYSVGIGQISSEVPQNLSASRPQDRQFILSSKKLLLSDSGFYLCAWSPQDRDTDTQYFGPGTRLTVL.

In its sample, this clone was seen once. V usage is TRBV7-2 and J usage is TRBJ1-6, with a tentative D call TRBD1 (6 bases). The CDR3 sequence is 17 residues long. Trimming took 4 bases from V and 15 from J, leaving 28 bases between them. In germline, CDR1 is SGHTA, CDR2 FQGNSA. The CDR3 nucleotides are TGTGCCAGCAGCTCCACCGGTGGGGGGGCTTCCCCCCGTCACCTCCACTTT. This codes for CASSSTGGGASPRHLHF. The entire variable domain, with the rest obtained from reference TRBV7-2 and TRBJ1-6, is as follows: GAGVSQSPSNKVTEKGKDVELRCDPISGHTALYWYRQSLGQGLEFLIYFQGNSAPDKSGLPSDRFSAERTGGSVSTLTIQRTQQEDSAVYLCASSSTGGGASPRHLHFGNGTRLTVT.

In nucleotides, the CDR3 is TGTGCCAGCAGATCGAGCGGACGAGGCTCCTACGAGCAGTACTTC. Residues: CASRSSGRGSYEQYF. The genes are TRBV11-2 and TRBJ2-5; possible D gene TRBD2, 5 bases. The DNA end favors TRBJ2-7, so the J call may be wrong. The CDR3 spans 15 residues. Germline CDR1 SGHAT, CDR2 FQNNGV.

J is TRBJ2-5 and V is TRBV6-1, with no clear D. CDR1 and CDR2 from the germline V gene are MNHNS and SASEGT. The CDR3 is 13 amino acids. Trimming removed 6 bases at V and 5 bases at J, with 13 bases between. The CDR3 sequence: CASRYSVSETQYF. The DNA for the CDR3 is TGTGCCAGCAGGTATAGTGTGAGTGAGACCCAGTACTTC.

V and J are TRBV5-5 and TRBJ1-2; tentative D call: TRBD1 (6 bases). The V and J ends lost 3 bases and 8 bases respectively, with 14 bases between them. The CDR3 has 13 residues. CDR1 and CDR2 (germline): SGHKS, YYEKEE (reference sequence). The CDR3 reads CASSSSGEQGYTF. CDR3 nucleotide sequence: TGTGCCAGCAGCTCGTCAGGGGAACAGGGCTACACCTTC.

The J gene is TRBJ2-3, the V gene TRBV18, with D unresolved. The V gene lost 0 bases and the J gene lost 4 bases, with 5 bases spanning the gap. Per germline, CDR1 KGHSH and CDR2 LQKENI. This CDR3 contains 13 residues. CDR3 in amino acids: CASSPPSPDTQYF. The CDR3 bases are TGTGCCAGCTCACCACCGAGCCCAGATACGCAGTATTTT.

The genes are TRBV5-1 and TRBJ2-7, with TRBD1 as a possible D gene (6 bases). The CDR3 has 15 amino acids. CDR1 and CDR2 (germline): SGHRS, YFSETQ. V gave up 0 bases and J gave up 2 bases, with 12 bases separating them. For the CDR3, the DNA is TGCGCCAGCAGCTTGGCCGGGACAAATGCCTACGAGCAGTACTTC. Encoded protein: CASSLAGTNAYEQYF.

This chain joins TRBV7-8 and TRBJ1-6; D is uncertain. V lost 2 bases to trimming and J lost 8 bases, with 7 bases between them. The CDR3 is 13 residues long. The germline V gene has CDR1 SGHVS and CDR2 FQNEAQ. The CDR3 reads CASSLPSDSPLHF. The CDR3 DNA follows: TGTGCCAGCAGCTTACCCTCAGATTCACCCCTCCACTTT. The complete variable domain, with remaining parts taken from reference TRBV7-8 and TRBJ1-6, reads GAGVSQSPRYKVAKRGQDVALRCDPISGHVSLFWYQQALGQGPEFLTYFQNEAQLDKSGLPSDRFFAERPEGSVSTLKIQRTQQEDSAVYLCASSLPSDSPLHFGNGTRLTVT.